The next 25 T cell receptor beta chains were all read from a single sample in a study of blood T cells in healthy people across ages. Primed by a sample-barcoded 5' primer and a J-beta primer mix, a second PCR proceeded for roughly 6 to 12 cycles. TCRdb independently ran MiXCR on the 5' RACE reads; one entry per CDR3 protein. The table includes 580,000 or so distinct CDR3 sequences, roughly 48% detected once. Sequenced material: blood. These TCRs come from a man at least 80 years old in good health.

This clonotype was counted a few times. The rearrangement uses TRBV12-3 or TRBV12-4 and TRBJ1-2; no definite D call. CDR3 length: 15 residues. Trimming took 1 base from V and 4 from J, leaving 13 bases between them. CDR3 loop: CASSLGPGSAYGYTF. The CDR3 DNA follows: TGTGCCAGCAGTTTAGGGCCGGGGTCGGCCTATGGCTACACCTTC.

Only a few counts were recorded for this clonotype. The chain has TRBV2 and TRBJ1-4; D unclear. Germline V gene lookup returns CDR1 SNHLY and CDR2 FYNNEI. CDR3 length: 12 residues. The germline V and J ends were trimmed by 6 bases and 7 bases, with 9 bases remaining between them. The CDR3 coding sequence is TGTGCCAGCAGGGAGGGCGGTGAAAAACTGTTTTTT. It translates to CASREGGEKLFF.

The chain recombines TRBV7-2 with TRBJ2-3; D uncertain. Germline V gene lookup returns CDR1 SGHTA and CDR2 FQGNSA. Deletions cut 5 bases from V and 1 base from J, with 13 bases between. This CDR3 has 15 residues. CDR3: CASSISVSGTDTQYF. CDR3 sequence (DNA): TGTGCCAGCAGCATAAGTGTCTCAGGCACAGATACGCAGTATTTT.

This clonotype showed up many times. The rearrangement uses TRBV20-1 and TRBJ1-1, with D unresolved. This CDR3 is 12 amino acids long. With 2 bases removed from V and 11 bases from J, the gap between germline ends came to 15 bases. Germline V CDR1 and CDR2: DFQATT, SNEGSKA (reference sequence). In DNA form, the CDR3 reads TGCAGTGCTAGACCCGACGAGTTTAGGGCTTTCTTT. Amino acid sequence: CSARPDEFRAFF.

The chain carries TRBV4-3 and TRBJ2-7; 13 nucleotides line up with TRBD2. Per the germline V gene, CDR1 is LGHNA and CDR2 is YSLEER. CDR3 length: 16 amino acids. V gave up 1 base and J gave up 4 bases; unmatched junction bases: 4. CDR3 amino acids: CASSQGTSGSLYEQYF. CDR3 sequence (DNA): TGCGCCAGCAGCCAAGGGACTAGCGGGAGTTTATACGAGCAGTACTTC.

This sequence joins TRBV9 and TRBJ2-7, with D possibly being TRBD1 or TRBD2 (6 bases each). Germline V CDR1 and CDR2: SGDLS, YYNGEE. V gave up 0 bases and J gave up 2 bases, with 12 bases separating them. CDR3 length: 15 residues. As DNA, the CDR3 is TGTGCCAGCAGCGTAGAGGGGGGTCTCGCCTACGAGCAGTACTTC. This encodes CASSVEGGLAYEQYF.

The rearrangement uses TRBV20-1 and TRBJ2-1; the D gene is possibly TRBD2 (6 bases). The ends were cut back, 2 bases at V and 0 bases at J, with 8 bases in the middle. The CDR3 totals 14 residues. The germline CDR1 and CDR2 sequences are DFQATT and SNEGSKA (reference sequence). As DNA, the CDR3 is TGCAGTGCTAGACCAGCGGGCTCCTACAATGAGCAGTTCTTC. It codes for CSARPAGSYNEQFF.

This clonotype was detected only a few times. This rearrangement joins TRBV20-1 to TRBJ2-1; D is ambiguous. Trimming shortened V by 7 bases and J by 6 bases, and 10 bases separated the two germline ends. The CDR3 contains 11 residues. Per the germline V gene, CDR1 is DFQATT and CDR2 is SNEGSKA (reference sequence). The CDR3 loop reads CSVRLVNEQFF. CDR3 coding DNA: TGCAGTGTGCGCCTTGTCAATGAGCAGTTCTTC.

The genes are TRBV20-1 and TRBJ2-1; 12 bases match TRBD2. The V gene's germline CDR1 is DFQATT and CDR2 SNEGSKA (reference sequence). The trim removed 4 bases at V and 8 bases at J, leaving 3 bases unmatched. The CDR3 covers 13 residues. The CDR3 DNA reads TGCAGTGCTATGACTAGCGGGAGAGATGAGCAGTTCTTC. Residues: CSAMTSGRDEQFF.

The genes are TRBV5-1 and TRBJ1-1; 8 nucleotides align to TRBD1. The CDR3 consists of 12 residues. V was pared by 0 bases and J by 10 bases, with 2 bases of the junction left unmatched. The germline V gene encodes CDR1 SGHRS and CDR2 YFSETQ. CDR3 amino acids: CASSLVGTGAFF. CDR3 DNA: TGCGCCAGCAGCTTGGTTGGGACAGGAGCTTTCTTT. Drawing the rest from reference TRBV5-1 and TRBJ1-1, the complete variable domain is KAGVTQTPRYLIKTRGQQVTLSCSPISGHRSVSWYQQTPGQGLQFLFEYFSETQRNKGNFPGRFSGRQFSNSRSEMNVSTLELGDSALYLCASSLVGTGAFFGQGTRLTVV.

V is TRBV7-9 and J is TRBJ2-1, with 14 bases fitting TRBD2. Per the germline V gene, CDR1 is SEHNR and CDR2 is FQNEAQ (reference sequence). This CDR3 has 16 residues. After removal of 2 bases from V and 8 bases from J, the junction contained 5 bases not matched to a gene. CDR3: CASSLLGTSGSDEQFF. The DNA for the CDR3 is TGTGCCAGCAGCTTACTAGGGACTAGCGGGAGTGATGAGCAGTTCTTC.

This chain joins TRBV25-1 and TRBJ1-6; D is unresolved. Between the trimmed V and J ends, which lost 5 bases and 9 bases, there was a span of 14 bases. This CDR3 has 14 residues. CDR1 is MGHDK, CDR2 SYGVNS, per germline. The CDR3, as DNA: TGTGCCAGCAGTCGAGGGTTCCCTAGTTCACCCCTCCACTTT. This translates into CASSRGFPSSPLHF.

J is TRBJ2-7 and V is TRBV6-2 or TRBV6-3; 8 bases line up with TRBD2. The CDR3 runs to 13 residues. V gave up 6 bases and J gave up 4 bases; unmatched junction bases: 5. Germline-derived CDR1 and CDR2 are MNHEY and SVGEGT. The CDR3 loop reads CASRGTSEYEQYF. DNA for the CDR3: TGTGCCAGCAGAGGGACTAGTGAATACGAGCAGTACTTC.

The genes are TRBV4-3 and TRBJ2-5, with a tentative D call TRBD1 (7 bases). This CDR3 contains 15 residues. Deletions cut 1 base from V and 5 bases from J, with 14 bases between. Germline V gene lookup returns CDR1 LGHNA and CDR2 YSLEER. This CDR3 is CASSQALTGRETQYF. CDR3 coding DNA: TGCGCCAGCAGCCAAGCCTTGACAGGGAGGGAGACCCAGTACTTC.

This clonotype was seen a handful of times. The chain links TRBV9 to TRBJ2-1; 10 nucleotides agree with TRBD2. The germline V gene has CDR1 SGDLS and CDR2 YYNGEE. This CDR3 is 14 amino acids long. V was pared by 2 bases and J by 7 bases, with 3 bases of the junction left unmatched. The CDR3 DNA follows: TGTGCCAGCAGCGTTAGCGGGGGGTGGAATGAGCAGTTCTTC. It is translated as CASSVSGGWNEQFF.

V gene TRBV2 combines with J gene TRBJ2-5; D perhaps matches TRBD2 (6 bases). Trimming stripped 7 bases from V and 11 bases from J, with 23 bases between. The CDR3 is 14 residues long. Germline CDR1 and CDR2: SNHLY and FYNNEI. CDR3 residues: CASTQTSSPGGQYF. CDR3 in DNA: TGTGCCAGCACCCAGACGAGTTCGCCTGGGGGGCAGTACTTC.

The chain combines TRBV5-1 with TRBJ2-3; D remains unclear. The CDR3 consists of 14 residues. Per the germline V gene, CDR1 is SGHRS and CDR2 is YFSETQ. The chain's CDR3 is CTTAKQSRTDTQYF. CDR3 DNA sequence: TGCACCACCGCGAAACAGAGCCGCACAGATACGCAGTATTTT.

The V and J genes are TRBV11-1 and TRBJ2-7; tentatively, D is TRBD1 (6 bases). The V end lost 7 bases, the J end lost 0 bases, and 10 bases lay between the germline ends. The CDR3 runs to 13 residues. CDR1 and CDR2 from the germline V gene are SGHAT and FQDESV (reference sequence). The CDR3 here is CASTWTASYEQYF. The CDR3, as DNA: TGTGCCAGCACATGGACAGCCTCCTACGAGCAGTACTTC.

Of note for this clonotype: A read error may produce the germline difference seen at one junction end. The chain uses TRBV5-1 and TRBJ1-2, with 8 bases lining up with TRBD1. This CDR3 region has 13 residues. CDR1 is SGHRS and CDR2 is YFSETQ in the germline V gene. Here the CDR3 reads CAGSLDRDYGYTF. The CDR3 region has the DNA TGCGCCGGCAGCTTGGACAGGGATTATGGCTACACCTTC.

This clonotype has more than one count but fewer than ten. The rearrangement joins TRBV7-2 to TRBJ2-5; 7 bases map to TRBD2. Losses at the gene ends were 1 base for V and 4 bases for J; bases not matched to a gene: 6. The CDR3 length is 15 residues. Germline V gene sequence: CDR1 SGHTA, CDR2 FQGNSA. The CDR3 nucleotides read TGTGCCAGCAGCTTAGGCGGGAGTCTGTTAGAGACCCAGTACTTC. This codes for CASSLGGSLLETQYF.

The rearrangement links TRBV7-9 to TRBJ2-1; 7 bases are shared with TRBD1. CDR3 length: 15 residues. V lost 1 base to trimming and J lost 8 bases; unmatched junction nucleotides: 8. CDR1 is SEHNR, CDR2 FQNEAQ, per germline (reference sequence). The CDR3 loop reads CASSLGSTGADEQFF. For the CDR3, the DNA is TGTGCCAGCAGCTTAGGGTCAACAGGGGCCGATGAGCAGTTCTTC.

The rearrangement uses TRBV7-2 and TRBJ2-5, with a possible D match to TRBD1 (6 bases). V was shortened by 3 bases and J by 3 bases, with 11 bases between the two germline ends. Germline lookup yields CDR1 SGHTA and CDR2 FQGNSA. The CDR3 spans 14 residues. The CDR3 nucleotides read TGTGCCAGCAGCTTGGGACAAACTAAAGAGACCCAGTACTTC. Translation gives CASSLGQTKETQYF.

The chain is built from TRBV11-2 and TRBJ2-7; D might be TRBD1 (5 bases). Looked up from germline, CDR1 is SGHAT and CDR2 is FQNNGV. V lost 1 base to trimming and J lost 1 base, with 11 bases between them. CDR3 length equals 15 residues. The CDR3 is CASSLGARDSYEQYF. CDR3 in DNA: TGTGCCAGCAGCTTAGGAGCCAGGGATTCCTACGAGCAGTACTTC.

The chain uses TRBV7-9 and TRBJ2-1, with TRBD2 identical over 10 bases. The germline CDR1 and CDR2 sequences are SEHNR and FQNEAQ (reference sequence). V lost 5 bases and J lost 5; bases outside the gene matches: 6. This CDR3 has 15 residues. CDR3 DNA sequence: TGTGCCAGCAGCGAGCCAGCGGGAGGGCACAATGAGCAGTTCTTC. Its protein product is CASSEPAGGHNEQFF.

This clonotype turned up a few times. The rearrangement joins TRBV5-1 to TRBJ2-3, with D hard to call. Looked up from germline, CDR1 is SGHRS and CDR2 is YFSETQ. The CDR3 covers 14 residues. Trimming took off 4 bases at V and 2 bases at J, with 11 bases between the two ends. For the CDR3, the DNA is TGCGCCAGCAGCCTTAACAAGCCCACAGATACGCAGTATTTT. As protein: CASSLNKPTDTQYF.